This TCR beta chain was retrieved from a study of blood T cells in healthy people across ages. Trimming took 4 bases from V and 3 from J, leaving 7 bases between them. CDR1 and CDR2 (germline): SQVTM, ANQGSEA. CDR3 length equals 11 residues. Primers used in a second PCR of about 6 to 12 cycles were a sample-barcoded 5' primer and a J-beta primer mix. TCRdb used MiXCR to reprocess the 5' RACE reads, holding one entry per CDR3 protein. The sample lists around 650,000 distinct CDR3 sequences, less than 40% occurring once. In this sample, this clonotype turned up many times. This sequence was found in a woman at least 80 years old in good health. Input material: blood. The V and J genes are TRBV29-1 and TRBJ2-7; no clear D gene. The CDR3 protein is CSVGHFYEQYF. CDR3 coding DNA: TGCAGCGTTGGCCACTTCTACGAGCAGTACTTC.